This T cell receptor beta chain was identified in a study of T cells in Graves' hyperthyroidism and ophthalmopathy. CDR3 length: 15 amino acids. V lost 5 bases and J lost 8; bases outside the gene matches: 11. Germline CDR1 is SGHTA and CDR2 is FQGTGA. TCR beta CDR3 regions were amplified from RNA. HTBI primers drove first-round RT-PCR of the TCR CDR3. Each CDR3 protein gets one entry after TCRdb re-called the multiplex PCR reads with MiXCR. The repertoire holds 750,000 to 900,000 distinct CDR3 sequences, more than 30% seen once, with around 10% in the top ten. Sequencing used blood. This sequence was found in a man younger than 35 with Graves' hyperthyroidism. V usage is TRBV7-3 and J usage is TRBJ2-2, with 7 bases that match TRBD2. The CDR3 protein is CASSPSYGGGGELFF. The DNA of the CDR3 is TGTGCCAGCAGCCCCTCCTATGGGGGAGGGGGGGAGCTGTTTTTT. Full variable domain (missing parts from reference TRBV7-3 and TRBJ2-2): GAGVSQTPSNKVTEKGKYVELRCDPISGHTALYWYRQSLGQGPEFLIYFQGTGAADDSGLPNDRFFAVRPEGSVSTLKIQRTERGDSAVYLCASSPSYGGGGELFFGEGSRLTVL.